This T cell receptor beta chain was captured by sequencing in a study of T cell repertoires in cytomegalovirus infection. Study findings and constraints: Of the TCR beta families, the public ones yielded a cumulative frequency that identified carriers of CMV plus the relevant HLA. HLA-C-restricted CMV-specific TCR beta clonotypes were dominant in the ex vivo response.

TCRdb called the reads again in MiXCR, with one record for every CDR3 protein. The sample carries about 490,000 distinct CDR3 sequences, roughly 10% recorded once. Many counts were recorded for this clonotype. Its matching antigen is unknown. Trimming stripped 9 bases from V and 6 bases from J, with 10 bases between. The V gene's germline CDR1 is MDHEN and CDR2 SYDVKM. This CDR3 contains 11 residues. What was sequenced was PBMCs. The sequence came from a human donor in good health (CMV status not recorded). Some clones in this sample may be carry-over from other donors' samples. The chain couples TRBV28 to TRBJ2-3; the D is unclear. CDR3 residues: CASLGSDTQYF. CDR3 bases: TGTGCCAGTTTGGGGTCGGATACGCAGTATTTT.